This T cell receptor (beta chain) was sequenced during a study of beta chain features in type 1 diabetes. Overall study results and limits: These data did not resolve whether HLA type affects TCRB rearrangement. For Type 1 diabetes patients, all four CD4+ subsets carried TCRB CDR3s that were moderately but significantly shorter.

A note on this clone: Its antigen is as yet unknown.

The CDR3 has 15 residues. Trimming cost V 1 base and J 0 bases, with 10 bases left between them. CDR1 is SGHDT, CDR2 YYEEEE, per germline. Of the isolated RNA, all was reverse transcribed, and so the sequenced material was expressed TCRB transcripts. Repertoires were generated with immunoSEQ multiplex PCR, while TCRdb's copy carries only in-frame clones and drops some. The sample has hundreds of thousands of clones, around 15% seen once. The chain carries TRBV5-6 and TRBJ1-2, with D possibly being TRBD1 (6 bases). This clonotype was obtained from a young man in good health. The sample taken for sequencing was naive CD4+ T cells from blood. The DNA of the CDR3 is TGTGCCAGCAGCTTGAGGGGGTTAGCTAACTATGGCTACACCTTC. The encoded protein is CASSLRGLANYGYTF. Using reference TRBV5-6 and TRBJ1-2 for the parts outside the CDR3, the full variable domain is DAGVTQSPTHLIKTRGQQVTLRCSPKSGHDTVSWYQQALGQGPQFIFQYYEEEERQRGNFPDRFSGHQFPNYSSELNVNALLLGDSALYLCASSLRGLANYGYTFGSGTRLTVV.